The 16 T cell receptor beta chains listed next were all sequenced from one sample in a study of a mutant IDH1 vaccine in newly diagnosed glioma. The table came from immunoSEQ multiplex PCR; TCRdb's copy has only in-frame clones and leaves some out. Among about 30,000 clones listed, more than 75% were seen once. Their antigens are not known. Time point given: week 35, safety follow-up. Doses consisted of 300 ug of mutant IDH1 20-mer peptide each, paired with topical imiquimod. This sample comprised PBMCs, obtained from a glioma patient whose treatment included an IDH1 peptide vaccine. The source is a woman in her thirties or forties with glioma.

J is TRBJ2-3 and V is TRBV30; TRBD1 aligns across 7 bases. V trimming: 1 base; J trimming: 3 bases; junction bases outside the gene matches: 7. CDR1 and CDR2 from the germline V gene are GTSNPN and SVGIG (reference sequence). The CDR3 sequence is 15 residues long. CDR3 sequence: CAWSAGTATTDTQYF. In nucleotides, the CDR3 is TGTGCCTGGAGTGCCGGGACAGCGACGACAGATACGCAGTATTTT.

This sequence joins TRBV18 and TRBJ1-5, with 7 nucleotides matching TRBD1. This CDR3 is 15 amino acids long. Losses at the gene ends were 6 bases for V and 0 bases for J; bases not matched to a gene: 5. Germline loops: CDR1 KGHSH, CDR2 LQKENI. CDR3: CASSTGTDSNQPQHF. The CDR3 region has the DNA TGTGCCAGCTCGACCGGGACAGATAGCAATCAGCCCCAGCATTTT. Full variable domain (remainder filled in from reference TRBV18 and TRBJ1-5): NAGVMQNPRHLVRRRGQEARLRCSPMKGHSHVYWYRQLPEEGLKFMVYLQKENIIDESGMPKERFSAEFPKEGPSILRIQQVVRGDSAAYFCASSTGTDSNQPQHFGDGTRLSIL.

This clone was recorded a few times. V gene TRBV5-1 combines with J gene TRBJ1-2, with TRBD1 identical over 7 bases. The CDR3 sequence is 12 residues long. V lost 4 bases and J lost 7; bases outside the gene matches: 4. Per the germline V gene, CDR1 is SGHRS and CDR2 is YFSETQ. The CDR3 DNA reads TGCGCCAGCAGCATACAGGGGTCTGGCTACACCTTC. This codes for CASSIQGSGYTF. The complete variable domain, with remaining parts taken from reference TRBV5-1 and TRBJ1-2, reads KAGVTQTPRYLIKTRGQQVTLSCSPISGHRSVSWYQQTPGQGLQFLFEYFSETQRNKGNFPGRFSGRQFSNSRSEMNVSTLELGDSALYLCASSIQGSGYTFGSGTRLTVV.

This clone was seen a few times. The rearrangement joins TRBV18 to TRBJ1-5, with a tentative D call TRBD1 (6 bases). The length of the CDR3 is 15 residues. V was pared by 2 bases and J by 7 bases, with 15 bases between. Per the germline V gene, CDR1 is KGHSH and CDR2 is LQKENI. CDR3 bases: TGTGCCAGCTCACCAAGGAGCGCAGGGGACCAGCCCCAGCATTTT. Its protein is CASSPRSAGDQPQHF.

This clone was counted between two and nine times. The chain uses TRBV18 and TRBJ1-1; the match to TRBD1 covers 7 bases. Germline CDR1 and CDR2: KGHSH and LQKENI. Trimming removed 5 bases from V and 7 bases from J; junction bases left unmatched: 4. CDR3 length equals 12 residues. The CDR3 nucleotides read TGTGCCAGCTCAAAGGGGGCTAATGAAGCTTTCTTT. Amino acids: CASSKGANEAFF.

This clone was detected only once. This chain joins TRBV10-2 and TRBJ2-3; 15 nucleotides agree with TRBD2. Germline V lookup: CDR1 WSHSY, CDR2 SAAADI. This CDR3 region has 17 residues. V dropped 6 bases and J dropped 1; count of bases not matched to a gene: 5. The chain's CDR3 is CASRGLAGGQRTDTQYF. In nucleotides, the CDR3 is TGCGCCAGCAGGGGACTAGCGGGGGGTCAACGCACAGATACGCAGTATTTT.

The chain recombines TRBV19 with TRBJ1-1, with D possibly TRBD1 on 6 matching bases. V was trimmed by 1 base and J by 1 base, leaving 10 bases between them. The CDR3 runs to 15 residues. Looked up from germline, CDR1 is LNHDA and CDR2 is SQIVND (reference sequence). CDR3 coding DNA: TGTGCCAGTAGTATAGCGCCAGGGGCGAACACTGAAGCTTTCTTT. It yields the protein CASSIAPGANTEAFF.

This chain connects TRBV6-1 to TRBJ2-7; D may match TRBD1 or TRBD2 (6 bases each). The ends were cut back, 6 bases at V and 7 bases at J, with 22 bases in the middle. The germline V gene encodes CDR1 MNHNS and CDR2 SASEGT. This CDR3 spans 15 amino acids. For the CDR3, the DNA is TGTGCCAGCAGACCCCCGGGGGCGGTAGAGGGGGAGCAGTACTTC. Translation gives CASRPPGAVEGEQYF.

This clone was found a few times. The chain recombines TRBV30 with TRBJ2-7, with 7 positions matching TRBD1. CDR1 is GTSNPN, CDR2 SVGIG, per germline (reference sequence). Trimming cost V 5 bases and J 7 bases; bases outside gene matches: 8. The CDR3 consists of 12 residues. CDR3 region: CAWGPGGPEQYF. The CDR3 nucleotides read TGTGCCTGGGGACCAGGGGGTCCGGAGCAGTACTTC.

As DNA, the CDR3 is TGTGCCAGCAGCCGTGGGACTAGCGGGCAGGAGACCCAGTACTTC. This codes for CASSRGTSGQETQYF. The rearrangement links TRBV6-5 to TRBJ2-5, with 12 bases identical to TRBD2. J lost 5 bases, V lost 6 bases, and 7 bases had no gene match. The V gene's germline CDR1 is MNHEY and CDR2 SVGAGI. There are 15 residues in the CDR3.

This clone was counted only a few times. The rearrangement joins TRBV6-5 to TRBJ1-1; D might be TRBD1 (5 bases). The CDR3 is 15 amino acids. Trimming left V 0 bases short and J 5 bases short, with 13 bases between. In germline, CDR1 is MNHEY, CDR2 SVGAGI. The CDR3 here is CASSYSMGGGTEAFF. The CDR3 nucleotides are TGTGCCAGCAGTTACTCGATGGGGGGAGGGACTGAAGCTTTCTTT.

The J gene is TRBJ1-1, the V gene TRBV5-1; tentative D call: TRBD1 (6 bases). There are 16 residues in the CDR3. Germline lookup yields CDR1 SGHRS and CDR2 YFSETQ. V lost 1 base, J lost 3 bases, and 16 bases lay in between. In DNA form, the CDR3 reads TGCGCCAGCAGCTTGAGTAAGGGGAGGGGGGACACTGAAGCTTTCTTT. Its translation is CASSLSKGRGDTEAFF.

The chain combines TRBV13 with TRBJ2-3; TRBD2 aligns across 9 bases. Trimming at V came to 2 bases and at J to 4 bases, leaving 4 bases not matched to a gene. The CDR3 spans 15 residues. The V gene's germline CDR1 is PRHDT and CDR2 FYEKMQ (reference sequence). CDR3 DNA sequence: TGTGCCAGCAGCTTAAGCGGGGGGCCTTCAGATACGCAGTATTTT. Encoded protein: CASSLSGGPSDTQYF. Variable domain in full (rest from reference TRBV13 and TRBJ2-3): AAGVIQSPRHLIKEKRETATLKCYPIPRHDTVYWYQQGPGQDPQFLISFYEKMQSDKGSIPDRFSAQQFSDYHSELNMSSLELGDSALYFCASSLSGGPSDTQYFGPGTRLTVL.

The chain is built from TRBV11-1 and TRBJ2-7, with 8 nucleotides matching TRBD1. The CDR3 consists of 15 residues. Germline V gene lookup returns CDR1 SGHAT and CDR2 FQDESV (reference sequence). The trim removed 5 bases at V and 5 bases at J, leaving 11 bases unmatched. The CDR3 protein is CASSPDREIRDEQYF. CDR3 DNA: TGTGCCAGCAGCCCGGACAGGGAAATAAGAGACGAGCAGTACTTC.

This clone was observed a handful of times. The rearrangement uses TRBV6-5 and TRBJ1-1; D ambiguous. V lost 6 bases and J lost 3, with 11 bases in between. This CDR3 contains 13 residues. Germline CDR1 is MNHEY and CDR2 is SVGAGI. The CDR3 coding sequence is TGTGCCAGCAGGGGATGGATATACACTGAAGCTTTCTTT. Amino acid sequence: CASRGWIYTEAFF.

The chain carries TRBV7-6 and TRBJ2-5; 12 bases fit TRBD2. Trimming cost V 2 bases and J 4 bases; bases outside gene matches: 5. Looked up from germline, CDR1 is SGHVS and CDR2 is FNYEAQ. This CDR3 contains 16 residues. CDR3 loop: CASSLWASGGAETQYF. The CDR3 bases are TGTGCCAGCAGCTTATGGGCTAGCGGGGGGGCAGAGACCCAGTACTTC.